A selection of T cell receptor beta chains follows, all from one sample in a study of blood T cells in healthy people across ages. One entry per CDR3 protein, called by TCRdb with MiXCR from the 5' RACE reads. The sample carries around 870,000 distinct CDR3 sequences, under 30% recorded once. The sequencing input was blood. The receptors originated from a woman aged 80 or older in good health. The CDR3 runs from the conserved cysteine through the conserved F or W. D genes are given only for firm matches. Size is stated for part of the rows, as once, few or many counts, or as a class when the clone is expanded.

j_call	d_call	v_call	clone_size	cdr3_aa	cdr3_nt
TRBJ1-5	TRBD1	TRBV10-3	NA	CAISESKVTTGGGQPQHF	TGTGCCATCAGTGAGTCGAAGGTTACTACAGGGGGCGGTCAGCCCCAGCATTTT
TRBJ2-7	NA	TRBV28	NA	CASSYRRQTTGGEQYF	TGTGCCAGCAGTTACCGGCGGCAGACTACTGGGGGCGAGCAGTACTTC
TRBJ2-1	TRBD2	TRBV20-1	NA	CSGRAGEYNEQFF	TGCAGTGGCAGAGCGGGAGAGTACAATGAGCAGTTCTTC
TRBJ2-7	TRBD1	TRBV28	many	CASSSRDRGIDEQYF	TGTGCCAGCAGTAGCCGGGACAGGGGTATCGACGAGCAGTACTTC
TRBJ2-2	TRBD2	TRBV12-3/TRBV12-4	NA	CASRGLADTGELFF	TGTGCCAGCAGAGGACTAGCGGACACCGGGGAGCTGTTTTTT
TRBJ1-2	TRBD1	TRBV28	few	CASSSDRGLYYGYTF	TGTGCCAGCAGTTCCGACAGGGGGCTGTACTATGGCTACACCTTC
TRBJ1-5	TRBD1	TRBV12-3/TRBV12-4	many	CASILQGAGQPQHF	TGTGCCAGCATTCTACAGGGGGCAGGTCAGCCCCAGCATTTT
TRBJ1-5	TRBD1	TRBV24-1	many	CATSESGTGSNQPQHF	TGTGCCACCAGTGAGAGCGGGACAGGTAGCAATCAGCCCCAGCATTTT
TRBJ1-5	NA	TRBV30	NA	CAWGRGGSSNQPQHF	TGTGCCTGGGGGCGAGGGGGGTCCAGCAATCAGCCCCAGCATTTT
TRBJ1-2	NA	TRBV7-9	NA	CASSSNTGPRGYTF	TGTGCCAGCAGCTCGAACACAGGTCCTAGGGGCTACACCTTC
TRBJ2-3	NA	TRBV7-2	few	CASRRDSSSTDTQYF	TGTGCCAGCCGACGGGACTCCTCCAGCACAGATACGCAGTATTTT
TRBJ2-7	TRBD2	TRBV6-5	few	CASSYMAGGSYEQYF	TGTGCCAGCAGTTACATGGCGGGGGGTTCCTACGAGCAGTACTTC
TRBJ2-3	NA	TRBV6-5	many	CATRRGSSTDTQYF	TGTGCCACCCGTAGGGGATCTAGCACAGATACGCAGTATTTT
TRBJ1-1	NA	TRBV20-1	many	CSARRTVNTEAFF	TGCAGTGCTAGGAGGACAGTCAACACTGAAGCTTTCTTT
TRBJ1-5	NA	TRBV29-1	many	CSVAGSNQPQHF	TGCAGCGTTGCGGGTAGCAATCAGCCCCAGCATTTT
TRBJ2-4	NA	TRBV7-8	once	CASSLKHWAATKNIQYF	TGTGCCAGCAGCTTAAAACACTGGGCAGCAACCAAAAACATTCAGTACTTC
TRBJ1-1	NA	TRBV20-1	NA	CSARDDRILMNTEAFF	TGCAGTGCTAGAGACGACAGAATCCTCATGAACACTGAAGCTTTCTTT
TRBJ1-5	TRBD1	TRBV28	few	CAGSLGQGENQPQHF	TGTGCCGGCAGTTTAGGACAGGGGGAAAATCAGCCCCAGCATTTT
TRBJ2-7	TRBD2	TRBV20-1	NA	CSATPGLAARSSYNEQYF	TGCAGTGCTACTCCGGGACTAGCGGCTAGAAGCTCCTACAATGAGCAGTACTTC
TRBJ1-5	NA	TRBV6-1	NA	CASSENPGVYGNQPQHF	TGTGCCAGCAGTGAAAATCCCGGTGTCTATGGCAATCAGCCCCAGCATTTT
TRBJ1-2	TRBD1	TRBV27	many	CASSIKGTGYGYTF	TGTGCCAGCAGTATTAAAGGGACAGGGTATGGCTACACCTTC
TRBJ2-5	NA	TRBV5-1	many	CASSFAGTEETQYF	TGCGCCAGCAGCTTCGCGGGGACAGAAGAGACCCAGTACTTC
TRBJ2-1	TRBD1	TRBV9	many	CASSVEGQGPSEQFF	TGTGCCAGCAGCGTAGAGGGACAGGGCCCTAGTGAGCAGTTCTTC
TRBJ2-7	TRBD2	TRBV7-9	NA	CTSRSTGTSSYNEQYF	TGTACCAGCAGGTCGACCGGGACTAGTTCCTACAATGAGCAGTACTTC
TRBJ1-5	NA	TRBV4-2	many	CASSQERDSNQPQHF	TGTGCCAGCAGCCAAGAACGAGATAGCAATCAGCCCCAGCATTTT
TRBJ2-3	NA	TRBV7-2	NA	CASSQDLPSTDTQYF	TGTGCCAGCAGCCAAGATCTTCCTAGCACAGATACGCAGTATTTT
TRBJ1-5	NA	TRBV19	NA	CASSIQGSQPQHF	TGTGCCAGTAGTATTCAGGGGTCGCAGCCCCAGCATTTT
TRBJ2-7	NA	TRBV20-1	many	CSAGHPGTYEQYF	TGCAGTGCCGGACACCCGGGCACCTACGAGCAGTACTTC
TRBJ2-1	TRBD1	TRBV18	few	CASSNWDSRPYEQFF	TGTGCCAGCTCAAACTGGGACAGCAGACCCTACGAGCAGTTCTTC
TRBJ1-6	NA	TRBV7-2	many	CASSLSTGSSLGSYNSPLHF	TGTGCCAGCAGCTTATCCACCGGTAGCTCGTTGGGCTCCTATAATTCACCCCTCCACTTT
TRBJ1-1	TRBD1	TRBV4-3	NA	CASSQEDRGRSNTEAFF	TGCGCCAGCAGCCAAGAGGACAGGGGTAGATCGAACACTGAAGCTTTCTTT
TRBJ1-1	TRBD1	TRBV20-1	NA	CSAKGQGLNTEAFF	TGCAGTGCCAAAGGACAGGGCTTAAACACTGAAGCTTTCTTT
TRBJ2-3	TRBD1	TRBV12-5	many	CASGRGDRDTDTQYF	TGTGCTAGTGGTCGGGGGGACAGGGACACAGATACGCAGTATTTT
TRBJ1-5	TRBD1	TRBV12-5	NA	CASGPSGGNQPQHF	TGTGCTAGTGGGCCCTCAGGGGGCAACCAGCCCCAGCATTTT
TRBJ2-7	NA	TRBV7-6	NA	CASSLGTAIYEQYF	TGTGCCAGCAGCTTAGGGACAGCGATCTACGAGCAGTACTTC